The 15 T cell receptor beta chains below were found in one sample sequenced in a study of blood T cells in healthy people across ages. A second about 7 to 12 cycle PCR used barcoded and J-beta primers. TCRdb passed the 5' RACE reads through MiXCR, listing each CDR3 protein once. The repertoire includes under 2 million distinct CDR3 sequences, almost 35% of them detected once, and about 11% sits in the top ten. Sequenced input: blood. The receptors were gathered from a woman between 25 and 40 years old in good health.

The CDR3 loop is CSAPHTTRRFYNEQFF. In DNA, the CDR3 is TGCAGTGCCCCCCACACGACTAGGAGGTTCTACAATGAGCAGTTCTTC. V is TRBV20-1 and J is TRBJ2-1; perhaps TRBD2 as D (6 bases). The CDR3 contains 16 residues. CDR1 and CDR2 from the germline V gene are DFQATT and SNEGSKA (reference sequence). V gave up 6 bases and J gave up 3 bases, with 21 bases separating them.

The genes are TRBV6-2 or TRBV6-3 and TRBJ2-5, with D unclear. V lost 0 bases and J lost 0, with 11 bases in between. Germline CDR1 MNHEY, CDR2 SVGEGT. This CDR3 has 16 residues. CDR3 bases: TGTGCCAGCAGTTACTCGAAACTACAAGACCAAGAGACCCAGTACTTC. Translated, it gives CASSYSKLQDQETQYF.

With respect to this clonotype: An end of the junction does not agree with germline; a read error may underlie this. This chain joins TRBV4-1 and TRBJ1-4; possible D gene TRBD1, 6 bases. The CDR3 is made up of 15 amino acids. Germline loops: CDR1 MGHRA, CDR2 YSYEKL. CDR3 sequence reads: CASSLRGRGREKRFF. The CDR3 bases are TGCGCCAGTAGCCTCAGGGGTCGGGGACGTGAAAAACGGTTTTTT.

J is TRBJ1-1 and V is TRBV7-2; a possible D gene is TRBD1 (5 bases). The CDR3 contains 15 residues. The V and J ends lost 3 bases and 1 base respectively, with 12 bases between them. Germline V gene data show CDR1 as SGHTA and CDR2 as FQGNSA. Here the CDR3 reads CASSFPGLRNTEAFF. CDR3 in DNA: TGTGCCAGCAGCTTCCCGGGACTGAGGAACACTGAAGCTTTCTTT.

In this sample, this clonotype turned up a few times. V gene TRBV5-1 combines with J gene TRBJ2-2; tentatively, D is TRBD2 (5 bases). V gave up 2 bases and J gave up 4 bases, with 9 bases separating them. Germline V gene lookup returns CDR1 SGHRS and CDR2 YFSETQ. The CDR3 length is 14 residues. CDR3 DNA sequence: TGCGCCAGCAGCTTAGGAGCGGTCACCGGGGAGCTGTTTTTT. Translation: CASSLGAVTGELFF.

To note about this clonotype: A much larger clone lies one base from this, so it may be a read error. The chain uses TRBV20-1 and TRBJ2-7; 11 nucleotides match TRBD2. The closer fit of TRBJ2-5 to the DNA end suggests the J call may be wrong. The length of the CDR3 is 15 residues. The germline CDR1 and CDR2 sequences are DFQATT and SNEGSKA (reference sequence). The CDR3 sequence is CSASPSGGPRGTQYF. The CDR3 region has the DNA TGCAGTGCATCTCCTAGCGGGGGGCCTCGGGGGACCCAGTACTTC.

CDR3 sequence: CASSIGLAGAQETQYF. The DNA of the CDR3 is TGTGCCAGCAGCATAGGACTAGCGGGAGCACAAGAGACCCAGTACTTC. J is TRBJ2-5 and V is TRBV7-9; 13 nucleotides agree with TRBD2. The CDR3 spans 16 residues. Germline trimming cut 5 bases from V and 2 bases from J; bases unmatched to any gene: 5. The germline V gene has CDR1 SEHNR and CDR2 FQNEAQ (reference sequence).

This clonotype was counted only a few times. The rearrangement links TRBV27 to TRBJ2-3; the D gene is possibly TRBD2 (5 bases). The CDR3 length is 16 residues. Germline-derived CDR1 and CDR2 are MNHEY and SMNVEV (reference sequence). The V end was cut by 2 bases, the J end by 4 bases, with 16 bases between. This CDR3 reads CASSLGSGIGADTQYF. The CDR3 bases are TGTGCCAGCAGTTTAGGGAGCGGTATAGGCGCAGATACGCAGTATTTT.

The V gene is TRBV27, the J gene TRBJ2-6; unclear D gene. V was clipped by 3 bases and J by 0 bases, with 15 bases between them. The germline V gene encodes CDR1 MNHEY and CDR2 SMNVEV (reference sequence). The CDR3 runs 18 residues. In nucleotides, the CDR3 is TGTGCCAGCAGTTTTGTGGTAGGACGAGGCTCTGGGGCCAACGTCCTGACTTTC. Its protein product is CASSFVVGRGSGANVLTF.

This CDR3 reads CASSQNSGRVSSTDTQYF. In DNA form, the CDR3 reads TGCGCCAGCAGCCAAAATAGCGGGAGGGTTTCTAGCACAGATACGCAGTATTTT. The V call is TRBV4-1, the J call TRBJ2-3; 11 nucleotides agree with TRBD2. The germline V gene encodes CDR1 MGHRA and CDR2 YSYEKL. This CDR3 is built from 18 residues. J gave up 0 bases and V 2 bases, and 7 bases lay outside the gene matches.

The rearrangement links TRBV28 to TRBJ2-4, with 7 bases aligning to TRBD2. The CDR3 sequence is 12 residues long. Germline V gene data show CDR1 as MDHEN and CDR2 as SYDVKM. Losses at the gene ends were 2 bases for V and 13 bases for J; bases not matched to a gene: 5. CDR3 sequence: CASSLEGREQYF. The CDR3 region has the DNA TGTGCCAGCAGTTTAGAGGGGAGGGAGCAGTACTTC.

This clonotype has only a few counts. The J gene is TRBJ2-7, the V gene TRBV28; 8 bases match TRBD2. Trimming took 0 bases from V and 7 from J; bases not matched to a gene: 11. Germline V CDR1 and CDR2: MDHEN, SYDVKM. The CDR3 covers 16 residues. DNA of the CDR3: TGTGCCAGCAGTTTATGGGGTGGGACTAGTTTCTTTGAGCAGTACTTC. Translation gives CASSLWGGTSFFEQYF.

The chain links TRBV4-1 to TRBJ1-2; D ambiguous. Germline V gene sequence: CDR1 MGHRA, CDR2 YSYEKL. CDR3 size: 14 residues. V lost 4 bases, J lost 2 bases, and 11 bases lay in between. The CDR3 DNA sequence: TGCGCCAGCAGCCCCCCTGTGGGGAACTATGGCTACACCTTC. Amino acids: CASSPPVGNYGYTF.

This clonotype appeared a few times. The chain recombines TRBV6-2 or TRBV6-3 with TRBJ2-1, with TRBD1 identical over 7 bases. Germline CDR1 reads MNHEY; CDR2 reads SVGEGT. CDR3 length: 13 amino acids. V trimming: 8 bases; J trimming: 5 bases; junction bases outside the gene matches: 6. The CDR3 DNA sequence: TGTGCCAGCGGCAGGGGGATAAACAATGAGCAGTTCTTC. Amino acids: CASGRGINNEQFF.

The sample holds many counts of this clonotype. This chain connects TRBV6-1 to TRBJ2-7; possible D gene TRBD2, 5 bases. The CDR3 is 14 amino acids. V lost 6 bases and J 1 base, leaving 13 bases between the germline ends. Germline loops: CDR1 MNHNS, CDR2 SASEGT. CDR3 protein: CASSPGRASYEQYF. The CDR3 DNA reads as TGTGCCAGCAGCCCCGGGCGGGCTTCCTACGAGCAGTACTTC.